What follows are 22 T cell receptor beta chains derived from one specimen sequenced in a study of cytomegalovirus exposure and HLA in healthy donors. 13 Jbeta primers and 60 Vbeta primers were used for the PCR. The protocol was immunoSEQ multiplex PCR, while the TCRdb copy is restricted to in-frame clones and leaves out a portion. The sample has about 190,000 clones, about four fifths seen once. The sample was PBMCs. Every receptor here comes from a woman in her 40s in good health and CMV-seronegative.

The rearrangement joins TRBV9 to TRBJ1-1; D unresolved. Germline V lookup: CDR1 SGDLS, CDR2 YYNGEE. The CDR3 sequence is 15 residues long. V was trimmed by 4 bases and J by 1 base, leaving 14 bases between them. The CDR3 DNA sequence: TGTGCCAGCAGCTTTCGGTCGGGGTCGAACACTGAAGCTTTCTTT. It specifies CASSFRSGSNTEAFF.

The chain uses TRBV7-9 and TRBJ2-5, with D tentatively TRBD2 (5 bases). V was clipped by 1 base and J by 2 bases, with 14 bases between them. Per germline, CDR1 SEHNR and CDR2 FQNEAQ (reference sequence). The CDR3 length is 16 residues. The DNA for the CDR3 is TGTGCCAGCAGCTTAGTGAGAGGGCTTCAACAAGAGACCCAGTACTTC. Amino acids: CASSLVRGLQQETQYF.

In its sample, this clone was seen once. The rearrangement joins TRBV7-3 to TRBJ2-7; the D gene is possibly TRBD2 (5 bases). V lost 2 bases and J 0 bases, leaving 11 bases between the germline ends. Germline V gives CDR1 SGHTA, CDR2 FQGTGA. The CDR3 has 15 residues. The CDR3 DNA is TGTGCCAGCAGCTTATTGCCGGGGAGCTCCTACGAGCAGTACTTC. This translates into CASSLLPGSSYEQYF.

This clone appeared a few times. The rearrangement uses TRBV7-2 and TRBJ1-2; D may be TRBD1 (5 bases). Per the germline V gene, CDR1 is SGHTA and CDR2 is FQGNSA. The CDR3 runs 14 residues. Trimming took off 5 bases at V and 8 bases at J, with 18 bases between the two ends. CDR3 nucleotide sequence: TGTGCCAGCAGCACCCAACCTCAGGGATACGGCTACACCTTC. Its protein is CASSTQPQGYGYTF. The full variable domain, in which reference TRBV7-2 and TRBJ1-2 provide the parts outside the CDR3, is GAGVSQSPSNKVTEKGKDVELRCDPISGHTALYWYRQSLGQGLEFLIYFQGNSAPDKSGLPSDRFSAERTGGSVSTLTIQRTQQEDSAVYLCASSTQPQGYGYTFGSGTRLTVV.

This chain links TRBV7-7 with TRBJ2-1; the match to TRBD2 covers 11 bases. CDR1 is SSHAT and CDR2 is FNYEAQ in the germline V gene (reference sequence). The CDR3 spans 18 residues. With 5 bases clipped from V and 4 bases from J, the junction kept 13 bases outside the gene matches. CDR3 sequence: CASSARPTGTSGYNEQFF. The DNA for the CDR3 is TGTGCCAGCAGCGCCCGACCCACCGGGACTAGCGGATACAATGAGCAGTTCTTC.

This chain connects TRBV13 to TRBJ2-1, with 9 bases identical to TRBD2. The CDR3 extends over 20 amino acids. V lost 8 bases, J lost 0 bases, and 20 bases stayed unmatched. CDR1 is PRHDT, CDR2 FYEKMQ, per germline (reference sequence). CDR3 sequence: CASFLSPGLAHFSSYNEQFF. The CDR3 DNA reads TGTGCCAGCTTCCTTTCCCCGGGACTAGCCCACTTTAGCTCCTACAATGAGCAGTTCTTC.

The chain links TRBV7-2 to TRBJ1-4; no clear D. Germline CDR1 and CDR2: SGHTA and FQGNSA. The CDR3 runs to 15 residues. The V gene lost 5 bases and the J gene lost 3 bases, with 13 bases spanning the gap. The CDR3 protein is CASSVSSSANEKLFF. The CDR3 DNA follows: TGTGCCAGCAGCGTATCATCGTCAGCTAATGAAAAACTGTTTTTT.

This chain joins TRBV7-9 and TRBJ2-5; perhaps TRBD1 as D (5 bases). Germline lookup yields CDR1 SEHNR and CDR2 FQNEAQ (reference sequence). Trimming took off 3 bases at V and 1 base at J, with 6 bases between the two ends. This CDR3 has 13 amino acids. The CDR3 is CASSLDIQETQYF. CDR3 bases: TGTGCCAGCAGCTTGGACATCCAAGAGACCCAGTACTTC.

The chain uses TRBV11-3 and TRBJ2-5, with 9 bases that match TRBD2. CDR1 is SGHNT and CDR2 is YENEEA in the germline V gene. The CDR3 has 15 residues. Trimming at V came to 3 bases and at J to 2 bases, leaving 4 bases not matched to a gene. The chain's CDR3 is CASSLGLAEQETQYF. The CDR3 DNA reads TGTGCCAGCAGCTTGGGACTAGCAGAACAAGAGACCCAGTACTTC.

V usage is TRBV2 and J usage is TRBJ2-2; D is possibly TRBD2 (5 bases). The germline CDR1 and CDR2 sequences are SNHLY and FYNNEI. Trimming shortened V by 3 bases and J by 8 bases, and 13 bases separated the two germline ends. This CDR3 is 14 amino acids long. The CDR3 DNA reads as TGTGCCAGCAGTGAGGACTCTGCTAGAGGGGAGCTGTTTTTT. Its protein product is CASSEDSARGELFF.

This chain joins TRBV7-8 and TRBJ1-2; the D gene is possibly TRBD1 (5 bases). This CDR3 is built from 13 residues. Germline CDR1 and CDR2: SGHVS and FQNEAQ. Trimming removed 5 bases at V and 5 bases at J, with 12 bases between. The CDR3 nucleotides are TGTGCCAGCAGCCTGGGACTGACTTATGGCTACACCTTC. Translated, it gives CASSLGLTYGYTF.

The rearrangement links TRBV29-1 to TRBJ2-4; 7 bases agree with TRBD2. The germline V gene has CDR1 SQVTM and CDR2 ANQGSEA. This CDR3 has 15 amino acids. Unmatched junction bases numbered 4, after V lost 2 bases and J lost 0 bases. CDR3 DNA: TGCAGCGTTGAAAGGGCTAGCGGAGCCAAAAACATTCAGTACTTC. Protein product: CSVERASGAKNIQYF. Full variable domain (outside the CDR3, taken from reference TRBV29-1 and TRBJ2-4): SAVISQKPSRDICQRGTSLTIQCQVDSQVTMMFWYRQQPGQSLTLIATANQGSEATYESGFVIDKFPISRPNLTFSTLTVSNMSPEDSSIYLCSVERASGAKNIQYFGAGTRLSVL.

This chain connects TRBV11-2 to TRBJ1-3, with 7 positions matching TRBD1. CDR3 length equals 13 residues. The J segment lost 9 bases and the V segment lost 3 bases, leaving 5 bases of the junction unmatched. CDR1 and CDR2 (germline): SGHAT, FQNNGV. The CDR3 region is CASSFDRAGTIYF. The DNA of the CDR3 is TGTGCCAGCAGCTTCGACAGGGCGGGCACCATATATTTT.

This sequence joins TRBV5-4 and TRBJ2-7, with 11 bases aligning to TRBD2. The CDR3 sequence is 15 residues long. V shed 6 bases and J 4 bases; nucleotides not matched to a gene: 9. The germline V gene encodes CDR1 SGHNT and CDR2 YYREEE (reference sequence). CDR3 nucleotides: TGTGCCAGCACCATTGGGGCTAGCGGGAGGTACGAGCAGTACGTC. Residues: CASTIGASGRYEQYV.

The CDR3 nucleotides are TGTGCCAGCTCACCACGGGGACAGCGCAATCAGCCCCAGCATTTT. Translation gives CASSPRGQRNQPQHF. This rearrangement joins TRBV18 to TRBJ1-5; the match to TRBD1 covers 7 bases. The CDR3 totals 15 residues. With 1 base clipped from V and 2 bases from J, the junction kept 2 bases outside the gene matches. Germline CDR1 is KGHSH and CDR2 is LQKENI.

The chain carries TRBV10-3 and TRBJ2-7, with D unresolved. The CDR3 is 11 amino acids. Germline lookup yields CDR1 ENHRY and CDR2 SYGVKD. Between the trimmed V and J ends, which lost 3 bases and 6 bases, there was a span of 6 bases. CDR3 sequence reads: CAISELREQYF. The CDR3 DNA reads TGTGCCATCAGTGAACTACGCGAGCAGTACTTC.

This chain uses TRBV19 with TRBJ1-2; D remains unclear. The CDR3 consists of 15 residues. Per the germline V gene, CDR1 is LNHDA and CDR2 is SQIVND (reference sequence). V gave up 5 bases and J gave up 6 bases, with 19 bases separating them. The CDR3 coding sequence is TGTGCCAGTAGTGTCTTTTTGGCAGCCCGGGATGGCTACACCTTC. This gives the protein CASSVFLAARDGYTF.

J is TRBJ1-2 and V is TRBV30; 7 bases align to TRBD1. CDR1 GTSNPN and CDR2 SVGIG come from the germline V gene (reference sequence). This CDR3 has 12 residues. V dropped 2 bases and J dropped 5; count of bases not matched to a gene: 2. This CDR3 reads CAWSPTGYGYTF. The DNA for the CDR3 is TGTGCCTGGAGTCCGACAGGGTATGGCTACACCTTC.

A note on this clone: A read error may produce the germline difference seen at one junction end. The chain links TRBV7-9 to TRBJ1-2; TRBD1 is a possible D gene (5 bases). The CDR3 sequence is 15 residues long. CDR1 and CDR2 from the germline V gene are SEHNR and FQNEAQ (reference sequence). The CDR3 here is CSSSLSLGGGYGYTF. In DNA, the CDR3 is TGTTCCAGCAGCTTATCTCTTGGGGGGGGCTATGGCTACACCTTC.

In this sample, this clone turned up once. The genes are TRBV9 and TRBJ2-4, with unresolved D. Trimming removed 3 bases at V and 7 bases at J, with 11 bases between. This CDR3 has 13 amino acids. Germline CDR1 SGDLS, CDR2 YYNGEE. Written as DNA, the CDR3 is TGTGCCAGCAGCGATAGCTCTAGGAACATTCAGTACTTC. Its translation: CASSDSSRNIQYF.

The rearrangement joins TRBV2 to TRBJ2-1; 12 nucleotides line up with TRBD2. The J segment lost 6 bases and the V segment lost 4 bases, leaving 7 bases of the junction unmatched. The CDR3 is made up of 16 amino acids. Per the germline V gene, CDR1 is SNHLY and CDR2 is FYNNEI. The CDR3 bases are TGTGCCAGCAGTGCTCTAGCGGGAGGGCTGTCCAATGAGCAGTTCTTC. Translated, it gives CASSALAGGLSNEQFF. The full variable domain, its missing parts supplied by reference TRBV2 and TRBJ2-1, is EPEVTQTPSHQVTQMGQEVILRCVPISNHLYFYWYRQILGQKVEFLVSFYNNEISEKSEIFDDQFSVERPDGSNFTLKIRSTKLEDSAMYFCASSALAGGLSNEQFFGPGTRLTVL.

This chain links TRBV7-2 with TRBJ2-2, with 7 nucleotides matching TRBD2. Per germline, CDR1 SGHTA and CDR2 FQGNSA. The CDR3 is 16 amino acids. J gave up 4 bases and V 3 bases, and 8 bases lay outside the gene matches. CDR3 loop: CASSFGGGLGTGELFF. The CDR3 DNA sequence: TGTGCCAGCAGCTTTGGGGGAGGGCTGGGCACCGGGGAGCTGTTTTTT.